The 8 T cell receptor beta chains given below trace back to one sample, sequenced in a study of response to subunit inactivated influenza vaccine. TCRdb re-called the RT-PCR reads through MiXCR, storing one row per CDR3 protein. The data show hundreds of thousands of distinct CDR3 sequences, under 20% seen once. Specimen: PBMCs from blood, collected 4 to 6 days after vaccination. These receptors came from a man aged 45-60 years who received an inactivated influenza vaccine.

The chain joins TRBV6-5 to TRBJ2-5; D is uncertain. From germline, CDR1 is MNHEY and CDR2 SVGAGI. This CDR3 has 15 residues. V lost 0 bases, J lost 2 bases, and 10 bases lay in between. The CDR3 bases are TGTGCCAGCAGTTACTCGAACAGCGCGCAAGAGACCCAGTACTTC. Translation gives CASSYSNSAQETQYF.

This clonotype was observed a handful of times. The chain carries TRBV7-9 and TRBJ2-7; no reliable D call. The CDR3 extends over 13 amino acids. V was clipped by 6 bases and J by 2 bases, with 11 bases between them. CDR1 and CDR2 (germline): SEHNR, FQNEAQ (reference sequence). CDR3 in DNA: TGTGCCAGCAGTTATTCAGTCACCTACGAGCAGTACTTC. Amino acid sequence: CASSYSVTYEQYF.

This chain links TRBV5-1 with TRBJ1-4, with TRBD1 matching over 8 bases. The germline CDR1 and CDR2 sequences are SGHRS and YFSETQ. The J segment lost 8 bases and the V segment lost 4 bases, leaving 7 bases of the junction unmatched. The CDR3 has 14 residues. The CDR3 protein is CASSLTTGVEKLFF. As DNA, the CDR3 is TGCGCCAGCAGCCTGACGACAGGGGTGGAAAAACTGTTTTTT.

V and J are TRBV11-1 and TRBJ2-1; TRBD2 matches at 12 bases. The V gene's germline CDR1 is SGHAT and CDR2 FQDESV (reference sequence). V shed 4 bases, J shed 3 bases, and the junction held 10 bases outside the gene matches. The CDR3 is 18 residues long. CDR3 region: CASSSKRLAGDLYNEQFF. The CDR3 coding sequence is TGTGCCAGCAGCTCGAAACGACTAGCGGGAGACCTCTACAATGAGCAGTTCTTC. The full variable domain, completed using reference TRBV11-1 and TRBJ2-1, is EAEVAQSPRYKITEKSQAVAFWCDPISGHATLYWYRQILGQGPELLVQFQDESVVDDSQLPKDRFSAERLKGVDSTLKIQPAELGDSAMYLCASSSKRLAGDLYNEQFFGPGTRLTVL.

This clonotype was seen a few times. The gene calls are TRBV6-5 and TRBJ2-1, with D uncertain. The CDR3 runs to 15 residues. V lost 3 bases and J 0 bases, leaving 9 bases between the germline ends. Germline V lookup: CDR1 MNHEY, CDR2 SVGAGI. DNA for the CDR3: TGTGCCAGCAGTTATGGGGTGGTCTCCTACAATGAGCAGTTCTTC. Residues: CASSYGVVSYNEQFF.

This chain links TRBV12-3 or TRBV12-4 with TRBJ2-1; no definite D call. CDR3 length: 17 residues. Deletions cut 2 bases from V and 2 bases from J, with 16 bases between. CDR3 sequence (DNA): TGTGCCAGCAGTTTACGCTTAGCAGCCTTAACCTACAATGAGCAGTTCTTC. This sequence encodes CASSLRLAALTYNEQFF.

This chain joins TRBV7-9 and TRBJ1-1; D remains ambiguous. The V and J ends lost 1 base and 4 bases respectively, with 13 bases between them. This CDR3 contains 15 residues. Per germline, CDR1 SEHNR and CDR2 FQNEAQ (reference sequence). The CDR3 spells CASSLGAGVGTEAFF. The CDR3 DNA follows: TGTGCCAGCAGCTTAGGAGCCGGAGTAGGCACTGAAGCTTTCTTT.

The chain employs TRBV7-8 and TRBJ2-1; possibly TRBD2 for D (6 bases). This CDR3 contains 11 residues. Germline CDR1 SGHVS, CDR2 FQNEAQ. With 1 base removed from V and 13 bases from J, the gap between germline ends came to 8 bases. The chain's CDR3 is CASSLGGDQFF. The CDR3 bases are TGTGCCAGCAGCTTAGGGGGGGATCAGTTCTTC.